A single sample is the source of the 15 T cell receptor beta chains below, sequenced in a study of cytomegalovirus exposure and HLA in healthy donors. The study ran its PCR with 60 Vbeta and 13 Jbeta primers. Sequenced by immunoSEQ multiplex PCR; TCRdb stores in-frame clones only, minus some. The sample carries around 130,000 clones, about two thirds recorded once. Specimen: PBMCs. Every receptor here comes from a man aged 40-49 years in good health and CMV-seropositive.

The J gene is TRBJ1-1, the V gene TRBV7-9, with TRBD1 matching over 7 bases. V was clipped by 5 bases and J by 3 bases; unmatched bases: 6. Per the germline V gene, CDR1 is SEHNR and CDR2 is FQNEAQ (reference sequence). The CDR3 is 14 residues long. The CDR3 DNA reads as TGTGCCAGCAGCCGAACAGGGGTGGACACTGAAGCTTTCTTT. Its translation is CASSRTGVDTEAFF.

This clone was counted a few times. The chain combines TRBV15 with TRBJ1-4, with D possibly TRBD1 on 5 matching bases. With 5 bases removed from V and 4 bases from J, the gap between germline ends came to 11 bases. There are 14 residues in the CDR3. The V gene's germline CDR1 is LNHNV and CDR2 YYDKDF (reference sequence). In DNA form, the CDR3 reads TGTGCCACCAGCCCGGCAGGGATTAATGAAAAACTGTTTTTT. As protein: CATSPAGINEKLFF.

The rearrangement links TRBV6-5 to TRBJ2-7, with D possibly being TRBD1 (5 bases). Per germline, CDR1 MNHEY and CDR2 SVGAGI. With 2 bases removed from V and 2 bases from J, the gap between germline ends came to 10 bases. The CDR3 loop spans 14 amino acids. CDR3 protein: CASSYGQGPYEQYF. Here the CDR3 DNA reads TGTGCCAGCAGTTACGGGCAGGGCCCCTACGAGCAGTACTTC.

This clone showed up just a few times. CDR3 sequence (DNA): TGTGCCAGTAGTATCAAACAGAACACCGGGGAGCTGTTTTTT. Translating it yields CASSIKQNTGELFF. The rearrangement uses TRBV19 and TRBJ2-2; the D is unclear. Trimming took off 3 bases at V and 1 base at J, with 6 bases between the two ends. The length of the CDR3 is 14 residues. CDR1 and CDR2 from the germline V gene are LNHDA and SQIVND (reference sequence).

This clone appeared a few times. The gene calls are TRBV5-1 and TRBJ2-1, with 7 nucleotides matching TRBD1. The CDR3 loop spans 17 amino acids. Germline assignment: CDR1 SGHRS and CDR2 YFSETQ. V shed 4 bases, J shed 2 bases, and the junction held 12 bases outside the gene matches. The CDR3 protein is CASSPNTGTATYNEQFF. CDR3 in DNA: TGCGCCAGCAGCCCTAATACCGGGACAGCCACCTACAATGAGCAGTTCTTC.

In its sample, this clone was seen a few times. This chain links TRBV4-2 with TRBJ2-1; TRBD2 matches 12 bases. The V gene's germline CDR1 is LGHNA and CDR2 YNFKEQ. This CDR3 spans 17 amino acids. J lost 9 bases, V lost 1 base, and 10 bases had no gene match. The CDR3 region has the DNA TGTGCCAGCAGCCAAGGGGCGGGACTAGCGGGCTCTGGTGAGCAGTTCTTC. Its protein product is CASSQGAGLAGSGEQFF.

The gene calls are TRBV9 and TRBJ2-3; 8 positions match TRBD1. The trim removed 4 bases at V and 2 bases at J, leaving 18 bases unmatched. From germline, CDR1 is SGDLS and CDR2 YYNGEE. CDR3 size: 19 residues. CDR3: CASSISAGSGGDYTDTQYF. CDR3 bases: TGTGCCAGCAGCATATCGGCGGGGTCAGGGGGCGACTACACAGATACGCAGTATTTT.

The genes are TRBV7-9 and TRBJ1-6; D not resolved. The germline V gene has CDR1 SEHNR and CDR2 FQNEAQ (reference sequence). The CDR3 covers 14 residues. Trimming took off 3 bases at V and 7 bases at J, with 10 bases between the two ends. The CDR3 spells CASSFRGLNSPLHF. DNA of the CDR3: TGTGCCAGCAGCTTCCGTGGGCTGAATTCACCCCTCCACTTT.

The V and J genes are TRBV6-1 and TRBJ1-5; the D is unclear. Trimming removed 8 bases at V and 6 bases at J, with 14 bases between. Germline V gene sequence: CDR1 MNHNS, CDR2 SASEGT. CDR3 length equals 13 residues. This CDR3 reads CASRPPDSQPQHF. The CDR3 DNA sequence: TGTGCCAGCCGCCCACCAGATTCTCAGCCCCAGCATTTT.

The chain couples TRBV28 to TRBJ2-7; the D is unclear. The CDR3 loop spans 12 amino acids. CDR1 is MDHEN, CDR2 SYDVKM, per germline. The germline V and J ends were trimmed by 6 bases and 0 bases, with 6 bases remaining between them. As DNA, the CDR3 is TGTGCCAGCAGCCTCCTCTCCTACGAGCAGTACTTC. Its translation is CASSLLSYEQYF.

The table lists this clone with a few counts. The V and J genes are TRBV5-6 and TRBJ2-6; possible D gene TRBD1, 5 bases. CDR1 and CDR2 (germline): SGHDT, YYEEEE. This CDR3 has 18 amino acids. The V end was cut by 2 bases, the J end by 0 bases, with 15 bases between. The CDR3 protein is CASSFEAGIGSGANVLTF. The CDR3 nucleotides read TGTGCCAGCAGCTTTGAGGCAGGGATTGGCTCTGGGGCCAACGTCCTGACTTTC.

The rearrangement links TRBV5-1 to TRBJ2-3; TRBD1 is a possible D gene (5 bases). The germline V and J ends were trimmed by 0 bases and 1 base, with 12 bases remaining between them. CDR1 is SGHRS and CDR2 is YFSETQ in the germline V gene. The CDR3 totals 16 residues. The CDR3 here is CASSLEGARGTDTQYF. CDR3 nucleotide sequence: TGCGCCAGCAGCTTGGAAGGGGCGCGTGGCACAGATACGCAGTATTTT. The full variable domain, with the rest looked up from reference TRBV5-1 and TRBJ2-3, is KAGVTQTPRYLIKTRGQQVTLSCSPISGHRSVSWYQQTPGQGLQFLFEYFSETQRNKGNFPGRFSGRQFSNSRSEMNVSTLELGDSALYLCASSLEGARGTDTQYFGPGTRLTVL.

This clone turned up a few times. V usage is TRBV5-6 and J usage is TRBJ2-7; D is possibly TRBD2 (6 bases). Germline V lookup: CDR1 SGHDT, CDR2 YYEEEE. V dropped 3 bases and J dropped 0 bases, with 19 bases sitting between them. The CDR3 has 17 residues. This CDR3 is CASSSPQGLKSSYEQYF. The CDR3 coding sequence is TGTGCCAGCAGCTCGCCCCAGGGACTCAAGAGCTCCTACGAGCAGTACTTC.

The V and J genes are TRBV15 and TRBJ2-7; D perhaps matches TRBD2 (5 bases). CDR3 size: 16 residues. Trimming left V 0 bases short and J 4 bases short, with 16 bases between. From germline, CDR1 is LNHNV and CDR2 YYDKDF (reference sequence). CDR3 loop: CATSRDYRDQGYEQYF. The CDR3 DNA is TGTGCCACCAGCAGAGATTATCGGGATCAAGGGTACGAGCAGTACTTC. Full variable domain (remainder filled in from reference TRBV15 and TRBJ2-7): DAMVIQNPRYQVTQFGKPVTLSCSQTLNHNVMYWYQQKSSQAPKLLFHYYDKDFNNEADTPDNFQSRRPNTSFCFLDIRSPGLGDTAMYLCATSRDYRDQGYEQYFGPGTRLTVT.

The rearrangement links TRBV18 to TRBJ1-5, with 8 bases matching TRBD1. Germline loops: CDR1 KGHSH, CDR2 LQKENI. The CDR3 totals 17 residues. V lost 2 bases to trimming and J lost 2 bases; unmatched junction nucleotides: 8. DNA for the CDR3: TGTGCCAGCTCACCAATCGACAGGGGAATGGGCAATCAGCCCCAGCATTTT. Translating it yields CASSPIDRGMGNQPQHF.